The 3 T cell receptor beta chains below come from one sample, sequenced in a study of blood T cell repertoires in COVID-19. Profiling relied on immunoSEQ multiplex PCR, and the TCRdb table lists in-frame clones only, not all of them. The table lists around 58,000 clones, approximately 85% of them singletons, with around 17% in the top ten. Sequencing was performed on peripheral blood. All receptors come from a human donor in a cohort sampled during active COVID-19.

V is TRBV7-2 and J is TRBJ2-7; 8 nucleotides line up with TRBD1. V gave up 5 bases and J gave up 7 bases; unmatched junction bases: 10. Germline loops: CDR1 SGHTA, CDR2 FQGNSA. This CDR3 has 14 amino acids. In nucleotides, the CDR3 is TGTGCCAGCAGCCTCAGCAGGGGGCAGAGAGAGCAGTACTTC. It is translated as CASSLSRGQREQYF. Filled out from reference TRBV7-2 and TRBJ2-7, the complete variable domain reads GAGVSQSPSNKVTEKGKDVELRCDPISGHTALYWYRQSLGQGLEFLIYFQGNSAPDKSGLPSDRFSAERTGGSVSTLTIQRTQQEDSAVYLCASSLSRGQREQYFGPGTRLTVT.

The chain has TRBV18 and TRBJ2-3, with TRBD1 as a possible D gene (5 bases). This CDR3 is 13 amino acids long. The germline V gene encodes CDR1 KGHSH and CDR2 LQKENI. Deletions cut 5 bases from V and 5 bases from J, with 11 bases between. The CDR3, as DNA: TGTGCCAGCTCAAGTGGGGCTGTAGATACGCAGTATTTT. This gives the protein CASSSGAVDTQYF. The full variable domain, in which reference TRBV18 and TRBJ2-3 provide the parts outside the CDR3, is NAGVMQNPRHLVRRRGQEARLRCSPMKGHSHVYWYRQLPEEGLKFMVYLQKENIIDESGMPKERFSAEFPKEGPSILRIQQVVRGDSAAYFCASSSGAVDTQYFGPGTRLTVL.

This chain joins TRBV7-3 and TRBJ2-1; D may be TRBD2 (5 bases). Trimming took 2 bases from V and 0 from J, leaving 11 bases between them. The CDR3 is 16 residues long. The germline gives CDR1 SGHTA, CDR2 FQGTGA. Written as DNA, the CDR3 is TGTGCCAGCAGCTTATTATCTACTAGCTCCTACAATGAGCAGTTCTTC. This encodes CASSLLSTSSYNEQFF.